This TCR beta chain emerged from a study of cytomegalovirus exposure and HLA in healthy donors. The CDR3 is made up of 13 amino acids. The germline gives CDR1 KGHSH, CDR2 LQKENI. Trimming shortened V by 6 bases and J by 3 bases, and 11 bases separated the two germline ends. Study-wide points: In a later analysis, first-cohort TCR clusters were found to tend to co-occur in the approximately 120 validation repertoires. In vitro, a few CMV-associated chains proved specific for CMV antigens. While the bulk of TCR sequences proved rare, some public TCRs turned up in many donors.

The table came from immunoSEQ multiplex PCR; TCRdb's copy has only in-frame clones and leaves some out. The sample carries around 190,000 clones, roughly 83% recorded once. About this clone itself: The antigen remains undetermined.

This receptor was obtained from a woman aged 18-29 years in good health and CMV-seronegative. Sequencing was performed on PBMCs. The genes are TRBV18 and TRBJ2-5; no firm D call. The DNA for the CDR3 is TGTGCCAGCTCCCAGACCCGGGAAGAGACCCAGTACTTC. It specifies CASSQTREETQYF. The entire variable domain, with the rest obtained from reference TRBV18 and TRBJ2-5, is as follows: NAGVMQNPRHLVRRRGQEARLRCSPMKGHSHVYWYRQLPEEGLKFMVYLQKENIIDESGMPKERFSAEFPKEGPSILRIQQVVRGDSAAYFCASSQTREETQYFGPGTRLLVL.